This TCR beta chain was captured by sequencing in a study of blood T cell repertoires in COVID-19. The CDR3 contains 16 residues. Germline CDR1 SGHRS, CDR2 YFSETQ. Trimming took 5 bases from V and 1 from J, leaving 19 bases between them. Produced via immunoSEQ multiplex PCR; TCRdb's table is partial and in-frame only. The sample holds 130,000 or so clones, around 85% seen once. The chain couples TRBV5-1 to TRBJ2-7, with D hard to call. This clonotype was obtained from a woman aged 45-60 years who had recovered from COVID-19. The sequenced sample consisted of peripheral blood. The CDR3 protein is CASRNQAAGTSYEQYF. Written as DNA, the CDR3 is TGCGCCAGCAGAAATCAAGCAGCAGGCACGTCCTACGAGCAGTACTTC. Supplemented by reference TRBV5-1 and TRBJ2-7, the full variable domain reads KAGVTQTPRYLIKTRGQQVTLSCSPISGHRSVSWYQQTPGQGLQFLFEYFSETQRNKGNFPGRFSGRQFSNSRSEMNVSTLELGDSALYLCASRNQAAGTSYEQYFGPGTRLTVT.